This T cell receptor beta chain appears in the sequencing data of a study of OX40 agonist ivuxolimab in advanced cancers. On the study more broadly: Patients were treated with intravenous ivuxolimab, dosed at 0.01 to 10 mg/kg and infused every 2 weeks. Dose-escalation cases comprised hepatocellular carcinoma, melanoma, renal cell or head and neck cancer.

Generated by immunoSEQ multiplex PCR, the TCRdb table keeps only in-frame clones and is missing some. Of roughly 60,000 clones in the sample, roughly 84% were seen once. This clone appeared a single time. Its antigen is undetermined. General study results and limits: Clonal expansion by week 6 occurred in CD4+ and CD8+ blood T cells (at 0.1 to 3.0 mg/kg). On average, CD8+ T cells showed a greater number of expanded clones than CD4+.

CDR3 length equals 16 residues. Germline loops: CDR1 SNHLY, CDR2 FYNNEI. J lost 6 bases, V lost 6 bases, and 8 bases had no gene match. This receptor was obtained from an adult with an advanced solid tumor such as melanoma, head and neck, liver or kidney cancer. This chain connects TRBV2 to TRBJ2-3; TRBD2 matches at 14 bases. Sequences were derived from CD4+ or CD8+ T cells sorted from blood, sampled in a trial of the OX40 agonist ivuxolimab. In nucleotides, the CDR3 is TGTGCCAGCAGGCCCGGACTAGCGGGGGGCCTTGATACGCAGTATTTT. Translating it yields CASRPGLAGGLDTQYF.